This T cell receptor beta chain comes out of a study of OX40 agonist ivuxolimab in advanced cancers. The wider study: At 0.01 to 10 mg/kg, ivuxolimab was administered intravenously to patients every 2 weeks. Every patient in dose escalation had hepatocellular carcinoma, melanoma, renal cell or head and neck cancer. Aged about 23 to 90 with a mean of about 60 years, they were around 85% male. Overall study results and limits: On average, CD8+ T cells showed a greater number of expanded clones than CD4+.

The trim removed 2 bases at V and 6 bases at J, leaving 2 bases unmatched. The CDR3 contains 14 residues. The germline V gene encodes CDR1 SNHLY and CDR2 FYNNEI. Comments on this clone: Its antigen remains unidentified.

Profiling relied on immunoSEQ multiplex PCR, and the TCRdb table lists in-frame clones only, not all of them. The sample includes tens of thousands of clones, roughly 85% of them seen just once. This material consisted of CD4+ or CD8+ T cells sorted from blood, taken in a trial of the OX40 agonist ivuxolimab. The chain recombines TRBV2 with TRBJ2-7; 12 bases fit TRBD2. The clonotype originates from an adult with an advanced solid tumor such as melanoma, head and neck, liver or kidney cancer. CDR3 amino acids: CASSEWGLAGEQYF. The CDR3 region has the DNA TGTGCCAGCAGTGAATGGGGACTAGCGGGCGAGCAGTACTTC.